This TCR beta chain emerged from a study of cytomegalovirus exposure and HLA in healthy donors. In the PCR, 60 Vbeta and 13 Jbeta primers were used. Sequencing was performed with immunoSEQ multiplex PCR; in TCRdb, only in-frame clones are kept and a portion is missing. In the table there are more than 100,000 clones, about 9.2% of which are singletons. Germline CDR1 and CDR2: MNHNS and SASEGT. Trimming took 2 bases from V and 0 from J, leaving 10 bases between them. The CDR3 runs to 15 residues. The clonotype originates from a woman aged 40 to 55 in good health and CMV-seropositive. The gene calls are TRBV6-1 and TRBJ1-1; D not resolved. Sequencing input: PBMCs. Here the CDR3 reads CASSESSTLNTEAFF. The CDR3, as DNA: TGTGCCAGCAGTGAATCGAGCACCTTGAACACTGAAGCTTTCTTT.